This TCR beta chain was observed in a study of blood T cell repertoires in COVID-19. Study-wide context: The United States, Italy and Spain supplied acute and convalescent COVID-19 samples. PBMCs, B-cell-depleted T cells, or T cells were the source of the cDNA or gDNA that made up the material.

Germline V gene sequence: CDR1 MNHEY, CDR2 SVGEGT. CDR3 length equals 16 residues. V shed 5 bases and J 5 bases; nucleotides not matched to a gene: 11. The authors' processing: Amplification with reference gene primers provided the estimates of nucleated cell counts. Assay used: immunoSEQ multiplex PCR; TCRdb lists only in-frame clones, some missing. The DNA gave D and trimming, while V, J and clone size come from that table. The sample shows around 72,000 clones, 80% to 90% of them seen only once. The clonotype was recovered from a woman in her 70s with acute or convalescent COVID-19. This sequence joins TRBV6-2 or TRBV6-3 and TRBJ2-5; the match to TRBD2 covers 10 bases. Source material: peripheral blood. CDR3 DNA sequence: TGTGCCAGCAGTGAGTTCGGACTAGCGGCTAGGGAGACCCAGTACTTC. The encoded protein is CASSEFGLAARETQYF.